This TCR beta chain was captured in a study of blood T cell repertoires in COVID-19. In the study overall: Acute and convalescent COVID-19 specimens originated in the United States, Italy and Spain. T cells, B-cell-depleted T cells, or PBMCs supplied cDNA or gDNA.

In the study's own analysis: Amplified reference gene primers provided the basis for estimating nucleated cell counts. Clones were sequenced by immunoSEQ multiplex PCR, and TCRdb holds only the in-frame ones, with some missing. V and J calls and clone size are copied from that table; D and trimming were computed from the DNA. The sample shows about 240,000 clones, 65% to 90% of them seen only once. Sequencing was performed on peripheral blood. This clonotype originated in a woman aged 70 to 79 with acute or convalescent COVID-19.

CDR3: CASSFTQLGGGEAFF. In DNA, the CDR3 is TGCGCCAGCAGCTTCACTCAACTTGGGGGGGGTGAAGCTTTCTTT. The chain is built from TRBV5-1 and TRBJ1-1; maybe TRBD1 (5 bases). This CDR3 is built from 15 residues. Germline V gives CDR1 SGHRS, CDR2 YFSETQ. V lost 2 bases to trimming and J lost 7 bases, with 18 bases between them.